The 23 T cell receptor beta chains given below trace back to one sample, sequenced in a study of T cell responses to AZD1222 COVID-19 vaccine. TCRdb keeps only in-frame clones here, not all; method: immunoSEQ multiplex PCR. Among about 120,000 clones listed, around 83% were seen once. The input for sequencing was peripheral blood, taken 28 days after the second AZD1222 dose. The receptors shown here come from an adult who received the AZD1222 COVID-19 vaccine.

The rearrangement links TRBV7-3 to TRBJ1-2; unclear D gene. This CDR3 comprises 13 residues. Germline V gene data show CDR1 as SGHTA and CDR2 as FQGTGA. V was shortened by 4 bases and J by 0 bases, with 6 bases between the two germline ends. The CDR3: CASSSVANYGYTF. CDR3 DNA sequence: TGTGCCAGCAGCTCGGTAGCTAACTATGGCTACACCTTC.

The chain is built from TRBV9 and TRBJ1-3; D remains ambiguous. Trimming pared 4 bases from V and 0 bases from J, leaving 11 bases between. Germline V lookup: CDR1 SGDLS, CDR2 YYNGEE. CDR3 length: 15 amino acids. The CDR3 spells CASSRRKGSGNTIYF. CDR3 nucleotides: TGTGCCAGCAGCCGTAGAAAGGGCTCTGGAAACACCATATATTTT.

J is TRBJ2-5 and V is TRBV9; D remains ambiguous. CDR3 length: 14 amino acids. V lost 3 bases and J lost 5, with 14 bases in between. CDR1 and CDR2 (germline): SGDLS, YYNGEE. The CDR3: CASSAEWSRETQYF. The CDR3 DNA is TGTGCCAGCAGCGCGGAGTGGAGTAGGGAGACCCAGTACTTC.

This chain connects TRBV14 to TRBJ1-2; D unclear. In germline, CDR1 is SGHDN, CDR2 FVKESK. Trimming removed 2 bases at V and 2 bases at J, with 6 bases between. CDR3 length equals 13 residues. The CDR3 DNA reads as TGTGCCAGCAGCCAACAACGGAACTATGGCTACACCTTC. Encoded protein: CASSQQRNYGYTF.

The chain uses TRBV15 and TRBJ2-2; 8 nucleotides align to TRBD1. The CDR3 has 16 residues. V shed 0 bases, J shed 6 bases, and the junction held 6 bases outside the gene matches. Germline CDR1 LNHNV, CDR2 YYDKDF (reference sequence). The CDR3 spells CATSREDRVDPGELFF. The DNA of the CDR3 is TGTGCCACCAGCAGAGAGGACAGGGTGGATCCCGGGGAGCTGTTTTTT.

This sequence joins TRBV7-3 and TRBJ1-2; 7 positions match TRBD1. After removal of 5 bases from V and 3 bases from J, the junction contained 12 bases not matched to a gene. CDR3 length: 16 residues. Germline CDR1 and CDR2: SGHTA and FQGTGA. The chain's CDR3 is CASSLQPTGNYYGYTF. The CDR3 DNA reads TGTGCCAGCAGCCTACAGCCGACAGGGAACTACTATGGCTACACCTTC.

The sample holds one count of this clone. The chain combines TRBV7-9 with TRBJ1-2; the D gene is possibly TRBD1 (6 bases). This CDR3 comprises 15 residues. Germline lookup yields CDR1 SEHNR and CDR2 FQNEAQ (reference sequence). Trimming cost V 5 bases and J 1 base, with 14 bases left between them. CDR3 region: CASSTRTVRNYGYTF. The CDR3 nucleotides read TGTGCCAGCAGCACTAGGACAGTTCGTAACTATGGCTACACCTTC.

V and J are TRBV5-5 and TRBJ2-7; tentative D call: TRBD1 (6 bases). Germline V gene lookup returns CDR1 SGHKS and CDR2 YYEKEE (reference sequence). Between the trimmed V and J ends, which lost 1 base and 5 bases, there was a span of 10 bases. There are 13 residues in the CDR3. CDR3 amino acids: CASSLLRGHEQYF. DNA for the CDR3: TGTGCCAGCAGCTTGCTCAGGGGCCACGAGCAGTACTTC.

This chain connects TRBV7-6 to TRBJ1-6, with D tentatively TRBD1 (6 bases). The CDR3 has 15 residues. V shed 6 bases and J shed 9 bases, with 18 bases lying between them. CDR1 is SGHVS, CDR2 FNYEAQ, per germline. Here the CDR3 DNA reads TGTGCCAGCAGTTTGTTCAGGGGAGAAGGTTCACCCCTCCACTTT. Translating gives CASSLFRGEGSPLHF.

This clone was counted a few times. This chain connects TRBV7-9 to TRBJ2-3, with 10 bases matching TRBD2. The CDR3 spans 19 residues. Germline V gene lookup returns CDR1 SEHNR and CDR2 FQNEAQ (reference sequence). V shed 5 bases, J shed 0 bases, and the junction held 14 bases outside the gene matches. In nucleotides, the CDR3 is TGTGCCAGCAGCCCAAGGAAGCCTAGCGGGGGCCCTAGCACAGATACGCAGTATTTT. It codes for CASSPRKPSGGPSTDTQYF.

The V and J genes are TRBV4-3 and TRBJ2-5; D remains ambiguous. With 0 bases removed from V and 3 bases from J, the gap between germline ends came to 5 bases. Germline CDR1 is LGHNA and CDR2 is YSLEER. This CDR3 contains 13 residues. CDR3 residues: CASSQDHKETQYF. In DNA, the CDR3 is TGCGCCAGCAGCCAAGATCACAAAGAGACCCAGTACTTC.

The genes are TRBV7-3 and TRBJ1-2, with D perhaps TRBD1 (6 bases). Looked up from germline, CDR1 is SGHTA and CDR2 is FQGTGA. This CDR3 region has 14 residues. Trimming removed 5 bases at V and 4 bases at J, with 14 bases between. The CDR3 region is CASSAYGGAYGYTF. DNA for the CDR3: TGTGCCAGCAGCGCTTACGGGGGGGCCTATGGCTACACCTTC.

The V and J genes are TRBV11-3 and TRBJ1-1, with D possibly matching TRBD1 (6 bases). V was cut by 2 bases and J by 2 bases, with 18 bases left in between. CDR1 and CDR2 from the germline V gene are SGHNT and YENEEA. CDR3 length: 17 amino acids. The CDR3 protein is CASSLILGEGGNTEAFF. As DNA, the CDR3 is TGTGCCAGCAGCTTAATTTTGGGGGAGGGGGGTAACACTGAAGCTTTCTTT.

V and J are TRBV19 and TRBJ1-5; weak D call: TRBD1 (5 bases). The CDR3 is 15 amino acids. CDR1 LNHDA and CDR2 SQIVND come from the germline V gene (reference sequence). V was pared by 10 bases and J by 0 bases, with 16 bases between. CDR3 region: CAIKDSLYSNQPQHF. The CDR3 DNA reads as TGTGCCATTAAAGACAGCCTCTATAGCAATCAGCCCCAGCATTTT.

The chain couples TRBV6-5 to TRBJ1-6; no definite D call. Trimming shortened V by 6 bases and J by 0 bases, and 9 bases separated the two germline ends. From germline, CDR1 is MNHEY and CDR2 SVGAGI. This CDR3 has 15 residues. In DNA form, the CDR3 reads TGTGCCAGCAGAACTCAGAGCTCCTATAATTCACCCCTCCACTTT. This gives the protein CASRTQSSYNSPLHF.

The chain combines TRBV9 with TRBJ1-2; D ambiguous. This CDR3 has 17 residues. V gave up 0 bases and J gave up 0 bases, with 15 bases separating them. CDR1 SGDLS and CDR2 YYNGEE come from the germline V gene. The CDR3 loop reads CASSVGADVTANYGYTF. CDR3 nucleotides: TGTGCCAGCAGCGTAGGAGCCGACGTCACAGCTAACTATGGCTACACCTTC.

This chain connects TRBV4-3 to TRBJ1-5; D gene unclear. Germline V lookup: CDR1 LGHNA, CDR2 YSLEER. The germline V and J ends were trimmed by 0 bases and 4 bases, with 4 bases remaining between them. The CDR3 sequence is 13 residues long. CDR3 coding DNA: TGCGCCAGCAGCCAAGATTGGAATCAGCCCCAGCATTTT. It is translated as CASSQDWNQPQHF.

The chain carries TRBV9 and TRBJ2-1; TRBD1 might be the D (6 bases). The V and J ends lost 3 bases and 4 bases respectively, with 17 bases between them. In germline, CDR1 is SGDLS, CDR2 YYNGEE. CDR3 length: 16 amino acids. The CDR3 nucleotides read TGTGCCAGCAGCGAGGACGCAGCAGGGGTTTACAATGAGCAGTTCTTC. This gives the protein CASSEDAAGVYNEQFF.

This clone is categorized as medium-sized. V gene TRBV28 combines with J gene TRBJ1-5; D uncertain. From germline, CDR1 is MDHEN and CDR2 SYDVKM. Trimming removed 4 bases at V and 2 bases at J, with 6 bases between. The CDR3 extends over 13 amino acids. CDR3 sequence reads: CASSWRGNQPQHF. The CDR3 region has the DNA TGTGCCAGCAGTTGGCGGGGCAATCAGCCCCAGCATTTT.

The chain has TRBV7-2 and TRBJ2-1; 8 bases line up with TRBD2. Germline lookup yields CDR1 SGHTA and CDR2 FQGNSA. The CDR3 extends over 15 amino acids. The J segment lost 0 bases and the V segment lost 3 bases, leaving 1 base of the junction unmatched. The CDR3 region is CASSLGTSSYNEQFF. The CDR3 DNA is TGTGCCAGCAGCTTGGGGACTAGCTCCTACAATGAGCAGTTCTTC.

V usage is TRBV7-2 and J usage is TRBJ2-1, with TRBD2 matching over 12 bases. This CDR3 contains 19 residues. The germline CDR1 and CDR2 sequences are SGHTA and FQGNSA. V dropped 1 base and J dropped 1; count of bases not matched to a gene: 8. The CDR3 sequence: CASSLVGLLAGGSYNEQFF. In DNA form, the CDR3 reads TGTGCCAGCAGCTTAGTGGGTTTGCTAGCGGGGGGGTCCTACAATGAGCAGTTCTTC.

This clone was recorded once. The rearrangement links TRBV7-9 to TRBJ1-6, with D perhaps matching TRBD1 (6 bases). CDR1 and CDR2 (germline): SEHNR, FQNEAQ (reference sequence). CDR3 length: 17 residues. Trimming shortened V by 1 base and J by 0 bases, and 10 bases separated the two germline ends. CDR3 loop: CASSLGADSSYNSPLHF. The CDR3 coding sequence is TGTGCCAGCAGCTTAGGTGCGGACAGCTCCTATAATTCACCCCTCCACTTT.

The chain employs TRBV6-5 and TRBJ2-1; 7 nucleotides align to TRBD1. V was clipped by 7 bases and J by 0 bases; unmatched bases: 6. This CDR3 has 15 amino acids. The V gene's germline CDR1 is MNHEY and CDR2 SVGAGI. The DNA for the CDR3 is TGTGCCAGCAATTTGGACAGGAGCTCCTACAATGAGCAGTTCTTC. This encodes CASNLDRSSYNEQFF.